The 9 T cell receptor beta chains below come from one sample, sequenced in a study of response to subunit inactivated influenza vaccine. TCRdb redid the calling of the RT-PCR reads with MiXCR, one entry per CDR3 protein. The sample shows a few hundred thousand distinct CDR3 sequences, approximately 14% of them seen only once. The sequencing used PBMCs from blood, collected less than 13 days after vaccination. The origin of the receptors is a man aged 50 to 59 who received an inactivated influenza vaccine.

The chain uses TRBV3-1 and TRBJ2-3; D could derive from TRBD1 or TRBD2 (5 bases each). V was shortened by 4 bases and J by 11 bases, with 34 bases between the two germline ends. The CDR3 contains 19 residues. Germline assignment: CDR1 LGHDT and CDR2 YNNKEL (reference sequence). The CDR3 nucleotides read TGTGCCAGCAGCCCCATGTCGTCTCGCCCCAGGGACCGTAGGCATAGGCAGTATTTT. Protein product: CASSPMSSRPRDRRHRQYF.

This chain joins TRBV20-1 and TRBJ2-2; 7 bases are shared with TRBD2. CDR3 length: 14 residues. Trimming removed 4 bases from V and 3 bases from J; junction bases left unmatched: 5. Looked up from germline, CDR1 is DFQATT and CDR2 is SNEGSKA (reference sequence). The DNA of the CDR3 is TGCAGTGCTATGAGGCGGGAGTACACCGGGGAGCTGTTTTTT. Translating gives CSAMRREYTGELFF.

The chain carries TRBV10-3 and TRBJ1-1; no clear D. V was trimmed by 3 bases and J by 3 bases, leaving 8 bases between them. Germline loops: CDR1 ENHRY, CDR2 SYGVKD. The CDR3 spans 13 residues. The CDR3 sequence: CAISDMGYTEAFF. The DNA of the CDR3 is TGTGCCATCAGTGACATGGGATACACTGAAGCTTTCTTT.

In its sample, this clonotype was seen a few times. The chain carries TRBV7-9 and TRBJ2-5, with a tentative D call TRBD1 (5 bases). Germline V gene data show CDR1 as SEHNR and CDR2 as FQNEAQ (reference sequence). The CDR3 loop spans 14 amino acids. Trimming left V 8 bases short and J 0 bases short, with 13 bases between. As DNA, the CDR3 is TGTGCCAGCGGGGCAGTGGAGAACCAAGAGACCCAGTACTTC. Encoded protein: CASGAVENQETQYF.

This clonotype was counted a few times. The chain couples TRBV7-9 to TRBJ2-1; D not resolved. Per germline, CDR1 SEHNR and CDR2 FQNEAQ (reference sequence). This CDR3 region has 13 residues. Deletions cut 1 base from V and 9 bases from J, with 10 bases between. The CDR3 loop is CASSLVEKAEQFF. In DNA form, the CDR3 reads TGTGCCAGCAGCTTAGTAGAAAAAGCTGAGCAGTTCTTC.

This clonotype was counted many times. This chain joins TRBV3-1 and TRBJ2-7; 13 bases are shared with TRBD2. CDR1 and CDR2 (germline): LGHDT, YNNKEL (reference sequence). This CDR3 is 15 amino acids long. Trimming cost V 4 bases and J 3 bases; bases outside gene matches: 3. The CDR3 sequence is CASSPLAGGYYEQYF. The CDR3 coding sequence is TGTGCCAGCAGCCCACTAGCGGGAGGGTACTACGAGCAGTACTTC.

This rearrangement joins TRBV4-2 to TRBJ2-3; D might be TRBD2 (6 bases). V was clipped by 0 bases and J by 10 bases, with 20 bases between them. CDR3 length: 16 amino acids. Germline lookup yields CDR1 LGHNA and CDR2 YNFKEQ. The CDR3 sequence: CASSQEWGLARDAQYF. CDR3 in DNA: TGTGCCAGCAGCCAAGAGTGGGGCCTAGCGAGGGATGCGCAGTATTTT.

This clonotype showed up just a few times. The chain joins TRBV10-2 to TRBJ2-7; 8 bases line up with TRBD2. The CDR3 consists of 14 residues. V shed 10 bases, J shed 1 base, and the junction held 9 bases outside the gene matches. In germline, CDR1 is WSHSY, CDR2 SAAADI. CDR3 loop: CATNAGGLSYEQYF. The CDR3 DNA follows: TGCGCCACGAACGCGGGGGGACTGTCCTACGAGCAGTACTTC.

This clonotype was counted a few times. The rearrangement links TRBV6-5 to TRBJ2-4; D is undetermined. From germline, CDR1 is MNHEY and CDR2 SVGAGI. This CDR3 spans 19 amino acids. Trimming took off 0 bases at V and 0 bases at J, with 18 bases between the two ends. The CDR3, as DNA: TGTGCCAGCAGTTACTCCCAATCCCATCAGAAGTTAGCCAAAAACATTCAGTACTTC. Translation gives CASSYSQSHQKLAKNIQYF.